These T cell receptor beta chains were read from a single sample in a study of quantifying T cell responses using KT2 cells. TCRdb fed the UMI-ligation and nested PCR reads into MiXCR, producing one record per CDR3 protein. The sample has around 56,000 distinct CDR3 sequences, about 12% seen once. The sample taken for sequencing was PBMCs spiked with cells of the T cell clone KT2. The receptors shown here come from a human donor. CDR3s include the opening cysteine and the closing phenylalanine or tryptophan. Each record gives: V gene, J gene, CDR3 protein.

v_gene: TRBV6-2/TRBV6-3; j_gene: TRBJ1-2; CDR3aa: CASSFDSSGGYNF
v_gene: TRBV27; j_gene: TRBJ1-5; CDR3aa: CASSPDRPTNQPQHF
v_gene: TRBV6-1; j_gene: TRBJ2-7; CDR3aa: CASSELGREYEQYF
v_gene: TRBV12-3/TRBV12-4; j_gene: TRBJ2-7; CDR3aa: CASSRTGAEQYF
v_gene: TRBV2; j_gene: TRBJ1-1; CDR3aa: CASMRDTSMNTEAFF
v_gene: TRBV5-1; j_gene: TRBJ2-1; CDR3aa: CASSSGTSGGADEQFF
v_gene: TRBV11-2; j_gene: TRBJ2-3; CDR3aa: CASSLAHLYLGDTQYF
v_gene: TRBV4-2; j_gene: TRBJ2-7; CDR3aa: CASSHGGGTSGRGEKYF
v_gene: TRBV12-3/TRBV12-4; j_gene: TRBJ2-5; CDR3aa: CASSLMAGGQETQYF
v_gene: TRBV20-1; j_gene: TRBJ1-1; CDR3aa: CSASPTGVTEAFF
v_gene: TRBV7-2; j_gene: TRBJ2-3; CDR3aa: CASSLGRRSTDTQYF
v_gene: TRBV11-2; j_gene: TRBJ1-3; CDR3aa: CASSAVASGNTIYF
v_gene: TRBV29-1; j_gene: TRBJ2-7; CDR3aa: CSVSDSNKYEQYF
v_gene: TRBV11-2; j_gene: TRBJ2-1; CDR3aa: CASSLAVERGGEQFF
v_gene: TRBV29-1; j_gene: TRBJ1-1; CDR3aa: CSVRPTGATEAFF
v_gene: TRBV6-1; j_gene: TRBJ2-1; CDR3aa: CASKSGTGGYNEQFF